What follows is one TCR beta chain and its context. The antigen is not known. The source of the sample is a study of cytomegalovirus exposure and HLA in healthy donors. Whole-study context: Earlier sequencing of about 179 million T cells yielded 100 million to 120 million unique TCR beta sequences.

General study results and limits: In a later analysis, an Asian-associated ancestry cluster reportedly showed fewer N-insertions than the roughly 700-donor mean.

PCR was performed using 60 Vbeta and 13 Jbeta primers. Assay: immunoSEQ multiplex PCR; the TCRdb copy retains only in-frame clones and omits some. The sample shows approximately 140,000 clones, 78% of them seen only once. Germline CDR1 is MNHEY and CDR2 is SMNVEV (reference sequence). The trim removed 2 bases at V and 6 bases at J, leaving 0 bases unmatched. This CDR3 has 12 residues. The sequencing sample was made of PBMCs. This chain uses TRBV27 with TRBJ1-1, with 7 positions matching TRBD1. The receptor comes from a woman in her forties in good health and CMV-seronegative. The CDR3 sequence: CASSLRGPEAFF. The CDR3 nucleotides are TGTGCCAGCAGTTTAAGGGGGCCTGAAGCTTTCTTT.